Shown below are 30 T cell receptor beta chains from a single sample sequenced in a study of post-analysis software for immune sequencing data. Findings and limits, study-wide: Among about 5 TRBV segments more frequent in patients than controls were TRBV5-6, TRBV5-1 and TRBV20-1.

No antigen is known for these receptors. Presence of unique molecular identifiers characterized the TCR beta cDNA libraries. TCRdb re-derived calls from the PCR reads in MiXCR, one entry per CDR3 protein. Of a few hundred thousand distinct CDR3 sequences in the sample, roughly 35% are singletons; the top ten hold over 10%. The sample was blood. Every receptor here comes from a girl aged 10 to 17 with multiple sclerosis.

This chain links TRBV24-1 with TRBJ2-7, with 9 positions matching TRBD1. The length of the CDR3 is 15 residues. From germline, CDR1 is KGHDR and CDR2 SFDVKD. V gave up 4 bases and J gave up 6 bases; unmatched junction bases: 9. CDR3 DNA sequence: TGTGCCACCAGTGAATCCGGGACAGGGATCTCCGAGCAGTACTTC. It translates to CATSESGTGISEQYF.

The J gene is TRBJ1-2, the V gene TRBV24-1; D possibly corresponds to TRBD1 (5 bases). V was trimmed by 3 bases and J by 6 bases, leaving 19 bases between them. The CDR3 totals 16 residues. In germline, CDR1 is KGHDR, CDR2 SFDVKD. The CDR3 region has the DNA TGTGCCACCAGTGATCGAACTAGCCCCAGGGTGAATGGCTACACCTTC. This translates into CATSDRTSPRVNGYTF.

The table lists this clonotype with a few counts. The gene calls are TRBV6-6 and TRBJ2-3; TRBD2 aligns across 8 bases. V was pared by 5 bases and J by 8 bases, with 9 bases of the junction left unmatched. The CDR3 loop spans 14 amino acids. CDR1 and CDR2 from the germline V gene are MNHNY and SVGAGI (reference sequence). The CDR3 spells CASSQTSVAVTQYF. The CDR3, as DNA: TGTGCCAGCAGTCAGACTAGCGTGGCGGTTACGCAGTATTTT.

A few counts support this clonotype. J is TRBJ2-5 and V is TRBV7-3, with D uncertain. V dropped 4 bases and J dropped 3 bases, with 9 bases sitting between them. This CDR3 is 13 amino acids long. Germline V gene sequence: CDR1 SGHTA, CDR2 FQGTGA. For the CDR3, the DNA is TGTGCCAGCAGCTCCCCCCAAGAAGAGACCCAGTACTTC. This sequence encodes CASSSPQEETQYF.

This clonotype came up a few times. This chain connects TRBV7-9 to TRBJ2-7; D might be TRBD1 (6 bases). Germline lookup yields CDR1 SEHNR and CDR2 FQNEAQ (reference sequence). V lost 5 bases, J lost 2 bases, and 16 bases lay in between. CDR3 length equals 15 residues. Here the CDR3 DNA reads TGTGCCAGCAGCGATAGGACAGAATTCCCCTACGAGCAGTACTTC. As protein: CASSDRTEFPYEQYF.

This clonotype occurred many times. V is TRBV20-1 and J is TRBJ2-7; 8 positions match TRBD2. Germline assignment: CDR1 DFQATT and CDR2 SNEGSKA (reference sequence). CDR3 size: 16 residues. With V trimmed by 0 bases and J by 3 bases, 10 bases remained unmatched. The CDR3: CSARDLERGPYYEQYF. Here the CDR3 DNA reads TGCAGTGCTAGAGATCTAGAGCGGGGGCCCTACTACGAGCAGTACTTC.

The chain recombines TRBV2 with TRBJ2-1; TRBD2 matches 8 bases. The CDR3 loop spans 17 amino acids. V was clipped by 4 bases and J by 3 bases; unmatched bases: 11. Germline CDR1 reads SNHLY; CDR2 reads FYNNEI. CDR3: CASSVTPGTRIYNEQFF. The CDR3 DNA sequence: TGTGCCAGCAGTGTTACTCCCGGGACTAGGATCTACAATGAGCAGTTCTTC.

The V and J genes are TRBV5-1 and TRBJ2-5; the D call may be TRBD1 or TRBD2 (6 bases each). With 3 bases removed from V and 3 bases from J, the gap between germline ends came to 12 bases. The CDR3 consists of 14 residues. Germline values: CDR1 SGHRS, CDR2 YFSETQ. The CDR3 nucleotides read TGCGCCAGCAGCTCGGGGGCCCTAGAAGAGACCCAGTACTTC. Protein: CASSSGALEETQYF. Full variable domain (rest looked up from reference TRBV5-1 and TRBJ2-5): KAGVTQTPRYLIKTRGQQVTLSCSPISGHRSVSWYQQTPGQGLQFLFEYFSETQRNKGNFPGRFSGRQFSNSRSEMNVSTLELGDSALYLCASSSGALEETQYFGPGTRLLVL.

In this sample, this clonotype turned up many times. V usage is TRBV7-2 and J usage is TRBJ2-5, with unresolved D. Trimming stripped 1 base from V and 4 bases from J, with 7 bases between. From germline, CDR1 is SGHTA and CDR2 FQGNSA. This CDR3 region has 13 residues. The CDR3 DNA follows: TGTGCCAGCAGCTTAGTAGGTTCAGAGACCCAGTACTTC. Translation gives CASSLVGSETQYF.

This clonotype was detected only a few times. This chain connects TRBV7-2 to TRBJ2-5, with 8 bases lining up with TRBD2. The V gene end was trimmed by 9 bases and the J gene end by 0 bases; junction bases not matched to a gene: 12. Germline values: CDR1 SGHTA, CDR2 FQGNSA. The CDR3 is 16 residues long. In nucleotides, the CDR3 is TGTGCCAGAATTCAGCGGGGGCTTTCGTACCAAGAGACCCAGTACTTC. Its translation: CARIQRGLSYQETQYF.

This clonotype was counted only a few times. This chain uses TRBV7-2 with TRBJ2-6, with no clear D. Looked up from germline, CDR1 is SGHTA and CDR2 is FQGNSA. The CDR3 covers 15 residues. V shed 1 base and J shed 4 bases, with 8 bases lying between them. The CDR3 loop is CASSLDGDGANVLTF. The CDR3 DNA follows: TGTGCCAGCAGCTTAGACGGTGACGGGGCCAACGTCCTGACTTTC.

V is TRBV7-9 and J is TRBJ2-5; tentatively, D is TRBD1 (5 bases). This CDR3 is 13 amino acids long. CDR1 is SEHNR and CDR2 is FQNEAQ in the germline V gene (reference sequence). With 3 bases removed from V and 2 bases from J, the gap between germline ends came to 7 bases. The CDR3 DNA follows: TGTGCCAGCAGCTTGACAGCTCAAGAGACCCAGTACTTC. Its protein product is CASSLTAQETQYF.

A word on this clonotype: This clone may be a read error of a much larger clone one base away. The chain couples TRBV9 to TRBJ2-1; TRBD2 is a possible D gene (6 bases). There are 15 residues in the CDR3. The V gene's germline CDR1 is SGDLS and CDR2 YYNGEE. Trimming removed 4 bases from V and 12 bases from J, with 23 bases in between. The CDR3 reads CASSPGVGPLYGQFF. The CDR3 nucleotides are TGTGCCAGCAGCCCGGGAGTTGGACCGCTCTATGGGCAGTTCTTC.

The chain is built from TRBV19 and TRBJ2-1, with TRBD1 matching 9 bases. V lost 4 bases, J lost 3 bases, and 4 bases stayed unmatched. Germline V CDR1 and CDR2: LNHDA, SQIVND (reference sequence). The CDR3 is 15 residues long. The CDR3 bases are TGTGCCAGTAGTAATGGGGACAGGGTCTACAATGAGCAGTTCTTC. It specifies CASSNGDRVYNEQFF.

To note about this clonotype: Being one base from a much bigger clone, this may be a read error. The conserved phenylalanine or tryptophan normally closing the CDR3 is absent here, so this likely arose from a read error. The chain combines TRBV5-1 with TRBJ2-3; no clear D. The germline V gene encodes CDR1 SGHRS and CDR2 YFSETQ. The CDR3 length is 15 residues. Trimming pared 1 base from V and 0 bases from J, leaving 9 bases between. The CDR3 coding sequence is TGCGCCAGCAGCTTGAATGGACCTAGCACAGATACGCAGTATTGT. As protein: CASSLNGPSTDTQYC.

The rearrangement links TRBV10-3 to TRBJ2-5; D not resolved. The germline gives CDR1 ENHRY, CDR2 SYGVKD. V gave up 2 bases and J gave up 5 bases, with 3 bases separating them. This CDR3 is built from 11 residues. CDR3 nucleotides: TGTGCCATCAGTGAGACGGAGACCCAGTACTTC. This encodes CAISETETQYF.

This clonotype turned up a few times. V usage is TRBV20-1 and J usage is TRBJ1-1; 10 bases align to TRBD1. There are 13 residues in the CDR3. Germline CDR1 DFQATT, CDR2 SNEGSKA (reference sequence). Germline trimming cut 3 bases from V and 4 bases from J; bases unmatched to any gene: 2. The CDR3 nucleotides are TGCAGTGCTAGGACAGGGGGCCTCACTGAAGCTTTCTTT. It encodes CSARTGGLTEAFF.

A few counts support this clonotype. The rearrangement uses TRBV12-3 or TRBV12-4 and TRBJ2-2; D uncertain. Trimming took 2 bases from V and 1 from J, leaving 5 bases between them. The CDR3 is made up of 14 amino acids. The CDR3 nucleotides are TGTGCCAGCAGTTTAATACGGAACACCGGGGAGCTGTTTTTT. Protein product: CASSLIRNTGELFF.

The rearrangement links TRBV7-2 to TRBJ2-7, with TRBD1 identical over 10 bases. V was clipped by 1 base and J by 5 bases; unmatched bases: 8. The CDR3 totals 16 residues. Per germline, CDR1 SGHTA and CDR2 FQGNSA. The CDR3 loop reads CASSLDRDRGRDEQYF. CDR3 nucleotides: TGTGCCAGCAGCTTAGATAGGGACAGGGGACGAGACGAGCAGTACTTC.

The chain links TRBV6-5 to TRBJ1-2; D might be TRBD1 (6 bases). V was cut by 4 bases and J by 4 bases, with 13 bases left in between. Germline CDR1 reads MNHEY; CDR2 reads SVGAGI. The CDR3 sequence is 14 residues long. CDR3 coding DNA: TGTGCCAGCAGTTCACCCTCGGACAGCTATGGCTACACCTTC. Translating gives CASSSPSDSYGYTF.

Worth noting for this clonotype: One base away lies a much larger clone, so this may be a sequencing read error. V gene TRBV29-1 combines with J gene TRBJ2-1; 9 bases match TRBD2. In germline, CDR1 is SQVTM, CDR2 ANQGSEA. V was pared by 5 bases and J by 10 bases, with 9 bases of the junction left unmatched. The CDR3 consists of 13 residues. CDR3 DNA sequence: TGCAGCGTTCTGGCGGGGGGGAGGAAGGAGCAGTTCTTC. It is translated as CSVLAGGRKEQFF.

The chain combines TRBV7-9 with TRBJ2-5; 13 bases agree with TRBD2. Germline V gene lookup returns CDR1 SEHNR and CDR2 FQNEAQ (reference sequence). This CDR3 is built from 16 residues. The J segment lost 6 bases and the V segment lost 5 bases, leaving 9 bases of the junction unmatched. Here the CDR3 reads CASSPRTSGGGKTQYF. DNA for the CDR3: TGTGCCAGCAGCCCGAGGACTAGCGGGGGCGGGAAGACCCAGTACTTC.

This clonotype occurred a few times. This sequence may be a read error, since a much larger clone differs from it by one base. V is TRBV6-2 or TRBV6-3 and J is TRBJ2-3, with D tentatively TRBD1 (6 bases). This CDR3 contains 13 residues. Germline lookup yields CDR1 MNHEY and CDR2 SVGEGT. CDR3 in amino acids: CAGSWGHPDTQYF. DNA for the CDR3: TGTGCCGGCAGCTGGGGGCACCCAGATACGCAGTATTTT.

This clonotype came up once. The genes are TRBV27 and TRBJ2-1, with 9 positions matching TRBD2. Germline CDR1 and CDR2: MNHEY and SMNVEV (reference sequence). CDR3 length: 15 residues. V trimming: 6 bases; J trimming: 8 bases; junction bases outside the gene matches: 11. CDR3 in amino acids: CASSEPGLAGDEQFF. Written as DNA, the CDR3 is TGTGCCAGCAGCGAACCGGGACTAGCTGGTGATGAGCAGTTCTTC.

The chain employs TRBV4-1 and TRBJ1-2; D call uncertain. Germline V CDR1 and CDR2: MGHRA, YSYEKL. This CDR3 region has 12 residues. V was trimmed by 0 bases and J by 7 bases, leaving 6 bases between them. CDR3 amino acids: CASSQDEVGYTF. The CDR3 DNA is TGCGCCAGCAGCCAAGATGAGGTTGGCTACACCTTC.

This clonotype was counted a few times. The CDR3 nucleotides read TGTGCCAGCAGCCCTTGGGTCAACTATGGCTACACCTTC. Translated: CASSPWVNYGYTF. The V and J genes are TRBV12-3 or TRBV12-4 and TRBJ1-2; no clear D. The CDR3 sequence is 13 residues long. V was clipped by 6 bases and J by 2 bases, with 10 bases between them.

The chain joins TRBV7-2 to TRBJ1-3; D not certain. CDR3 length: 13 residues. V lost 8 bases, J lost 0 bases, and 8 bases lay in between. In germline, CDR1 is SGHTA, CDR2 FQGNSA. CDR3 nucleotides: TGTGCCAGCGGCCGTTACTCTGGAAACACCATATATTTT. It yields the protein CASGRYSGNTIYF. Full variable domain (outside the CDR3, taken from reference TRBV7-2 and TRBJ1-3): GAGVSQSPSNKVTEKGKDVELRCDPISGHTALYWYRQSLGQGLEFLIYFQGNSAPDKSGLPSDRFSAERTGGSVSTLTIQRTQQEDSAVYLCASGRYSGNTIYFGEGSWLTVV.

V and J are TRBV6-5 and TRBJ2-1; 10 bases fit TRBD2. V lost 2 bases, J lost 4 bases, and 2 bases stayed unmatched. Per germline, CDR1 MNHEY and CDR2 SVGAGI. CDR3 length equals 15 residues. DNA for the CDR3: TGTGCCAGCAGTTACGTAGCGGGGGGATACAATGAGCAGTTCTTC. Its protein product is CASSYVAGGYNEQFF.

V gene TRBV27 combines with J gene TRBJ2-3; 11 nucleotides line up with TRBD1. This CDR3 comprises 17 residues. Germline CDR1 MNHEY, CDR2 SMNVEV (reference sequence). V trimming: 1 base; J trimming: 2 bases; junction bases outside the gene matches: 5. The CDR3 DNA is TGTGCCAGCAGTTTATTAGGACAGGGGGCATTCACAGATACGCAGTATTTT. Encoded protein: CASSLLGQGAFTDTQYF.

V gene TRBV2 combines with J gene TRBJ2-6; perhaps D is TRBD1 or TRBD2 (5 bases each). This CDR3 region has 15 residues. V was clipped by 1 base and J by 4 bases, with 8 bases between them. CDR1 and CDR2 from the germline V gene are SNHLY and FYNNEI. The CDR3 here is CASSEGGVGANVLTF. CDR3 sequence (DNA): TGTGCCAGCAGTGAAGGAGGGGTCGGGGCCAACGTCCTGACTTTC.